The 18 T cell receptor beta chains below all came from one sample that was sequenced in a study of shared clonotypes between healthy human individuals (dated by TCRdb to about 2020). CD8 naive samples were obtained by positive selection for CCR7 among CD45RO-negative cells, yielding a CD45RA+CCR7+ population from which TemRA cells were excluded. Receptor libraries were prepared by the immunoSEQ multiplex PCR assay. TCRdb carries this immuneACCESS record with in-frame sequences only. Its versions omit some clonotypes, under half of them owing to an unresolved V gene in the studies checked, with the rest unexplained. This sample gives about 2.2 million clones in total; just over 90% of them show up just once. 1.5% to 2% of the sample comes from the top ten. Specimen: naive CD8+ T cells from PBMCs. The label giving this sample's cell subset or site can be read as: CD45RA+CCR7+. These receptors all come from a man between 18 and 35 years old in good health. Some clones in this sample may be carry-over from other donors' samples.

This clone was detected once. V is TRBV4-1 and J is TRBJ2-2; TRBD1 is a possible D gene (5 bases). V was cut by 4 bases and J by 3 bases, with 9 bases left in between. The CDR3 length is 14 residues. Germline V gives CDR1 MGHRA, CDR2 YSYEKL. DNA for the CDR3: TGCGCCAGCAGCCTCTTCAGGGACACCGGGGAGCTGTTTTTT. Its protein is CASSLFRDTGELFF.

The CDR3 reads CASSQVSGSALGGYTF. The CDR3 bases are TGCGCCAGCAGCCAAGTATCAGGGTCAGCCCTTGGCGGCTACACCTTC. The rearrangement links TRBV4-1 to TRBJ1-2, with D perhaps matching TRBD1 (5 bases). V lost 1 base to trimming and J lost 8 bases, with 20 bases between them. Germline CDR1 and CDR2: MGHRA and YSYEKL. CDR3 size: 16 residues.

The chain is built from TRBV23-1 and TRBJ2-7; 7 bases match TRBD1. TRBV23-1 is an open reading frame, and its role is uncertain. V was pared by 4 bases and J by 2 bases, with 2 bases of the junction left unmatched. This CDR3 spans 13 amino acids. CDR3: CASSLDRAYEQYF. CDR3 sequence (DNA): TGCGCCAGCAGTCTCGACAGGGCCTACGAGCAGTACTTC.

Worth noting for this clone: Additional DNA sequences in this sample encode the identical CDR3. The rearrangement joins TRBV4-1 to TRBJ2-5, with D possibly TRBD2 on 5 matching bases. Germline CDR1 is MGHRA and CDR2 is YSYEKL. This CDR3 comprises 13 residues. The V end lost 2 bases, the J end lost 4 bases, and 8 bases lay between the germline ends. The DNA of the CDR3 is TGCGCCAGCAGCCAACGAGGGCTAGAGACCCAGTACTTC. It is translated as CASSQRGLETQYF.

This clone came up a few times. This CDR3 is CASSPRHIYGYTF. The CDR3 DNA sequence: TGTGCCAGCAGTCCTCGACACATCTATGGCTACACCTTC. The chain has TRBV27 and TRBJ1-2; D unresolved. V lost 5 bases and J 4 bases, leaving 11 bases between the germline ends. Per germline, CDR1 MNHEY and CDR2 SMNVEV (reference sequence). The CDR3 is 13 residues long.

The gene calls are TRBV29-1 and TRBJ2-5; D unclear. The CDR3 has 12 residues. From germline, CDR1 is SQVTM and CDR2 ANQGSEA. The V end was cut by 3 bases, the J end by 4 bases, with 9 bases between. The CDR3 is CSVDPRRETQYF. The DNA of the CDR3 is TGCAGCGTTGACCCTCGTCGAGAGACCCAGTACTTC.

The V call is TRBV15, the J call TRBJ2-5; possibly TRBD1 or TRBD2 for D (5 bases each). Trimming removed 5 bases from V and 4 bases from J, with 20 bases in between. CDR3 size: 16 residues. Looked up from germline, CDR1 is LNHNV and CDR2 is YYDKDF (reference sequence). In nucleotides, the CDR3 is TGTGCCACCAGCGCCAGGGACCGCCTCATCGGAGAGACCCAGTACTTC. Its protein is CATSARDRLIGETQYF. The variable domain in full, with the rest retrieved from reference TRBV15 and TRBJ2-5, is DAMVIQNPRYQVTQFGKPVTLSCSQTLNHNVMYWYQQKSSQAPKLLFHYYDKDFNNEADTPDNFQSRRPNTSFCFLDIRSPGLGDTAMYLCATSARDRLIGETQYFGPGTRLLVL.

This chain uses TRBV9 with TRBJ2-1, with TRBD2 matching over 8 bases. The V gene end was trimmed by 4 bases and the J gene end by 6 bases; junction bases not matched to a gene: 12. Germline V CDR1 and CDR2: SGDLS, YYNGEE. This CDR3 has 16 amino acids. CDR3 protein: CASSPGGGLAGNEQFF. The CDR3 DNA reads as TGTGCCAGCAGCCCCGGGGGGGGTTTGGCAGGCAATGAGCAGTTCTTC. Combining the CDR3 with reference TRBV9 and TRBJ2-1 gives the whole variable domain DSGVTQTPKHLITATGQRVTLRCSPRSGDLSVYWYQQSLDQGLQFLIQYYNGEERAKGNILERFSAQQFPDLHSELNLSSLELGDSALYFCASSPGGGLAGNEQFFGPGTRLTVL.

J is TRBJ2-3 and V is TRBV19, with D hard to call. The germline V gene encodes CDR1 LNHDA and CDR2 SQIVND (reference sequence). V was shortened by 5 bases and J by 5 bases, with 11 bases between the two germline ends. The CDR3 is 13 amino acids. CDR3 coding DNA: TGTGCCAGTAGTCCCCGAGGTATAGATACGCAGTATTTT. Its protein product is CASSPRGIDTQYF.

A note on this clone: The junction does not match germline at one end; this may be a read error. CDR3 loop: CASIYGYTDTQYF. CDR3 DNA sequence: TGTGCCAGCATTTACGGTTACACAGATACGCAGTATTTT. The rearrangement uses TRBV6-6 and TRBJ2-3; D call uncertain. Germline CDR1 is MNHNY and CDR2 is SVGAGI (reference sequence). The CDR3 covers 13 residues.

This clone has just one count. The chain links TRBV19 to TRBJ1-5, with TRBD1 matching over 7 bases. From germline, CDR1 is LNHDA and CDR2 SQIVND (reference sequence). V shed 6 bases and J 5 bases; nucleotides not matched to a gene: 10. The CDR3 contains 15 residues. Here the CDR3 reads CASSPDRVPYQPQHF. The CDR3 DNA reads TGTGCCAGTAGCCCCGACAGGGTCCCCTATCAGCCCCAGCATTTT.

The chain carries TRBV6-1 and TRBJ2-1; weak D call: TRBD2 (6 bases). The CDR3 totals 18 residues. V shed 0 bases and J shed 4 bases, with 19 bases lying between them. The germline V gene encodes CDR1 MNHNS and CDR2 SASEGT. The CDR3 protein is CASSEAGEAVPPYNEQFF. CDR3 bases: TGTGCCAGCAGTGAAGCGGGGGAGGCAGTACCCCCTTACAATGAGCAGTTCTTC.

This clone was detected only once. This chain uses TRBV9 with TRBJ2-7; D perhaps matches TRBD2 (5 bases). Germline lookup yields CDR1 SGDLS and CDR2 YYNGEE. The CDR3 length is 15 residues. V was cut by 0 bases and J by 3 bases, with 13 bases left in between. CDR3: CASSVGADYFYEQYF. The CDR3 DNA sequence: TGTGCCAGCAGCGTAGGAGCGGATTATTTCTACGAGCAGTACTTC. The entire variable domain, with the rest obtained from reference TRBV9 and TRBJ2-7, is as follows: DSGVTQTPKHLITATGQRVTLRCSPRSGDLSVYWYQQSLDQGLQFLIQYYNGEERAKGNILERFSAQQFPDLHSELNLSSLELGDSALYFCASSVGADYFYEQYFGPGTRLTVT.

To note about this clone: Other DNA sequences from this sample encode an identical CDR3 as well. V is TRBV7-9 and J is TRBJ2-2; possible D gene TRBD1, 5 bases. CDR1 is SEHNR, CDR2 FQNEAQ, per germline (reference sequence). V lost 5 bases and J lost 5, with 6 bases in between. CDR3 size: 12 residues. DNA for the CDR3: TGTGCCAGCAGCCCAGGGACCGGGGAGCTGTTTTTT. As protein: CASSPGTGELFF. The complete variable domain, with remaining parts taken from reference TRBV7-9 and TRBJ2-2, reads DTGVSQNPRHKITKRGQNVTFRCDPISEHNRLYWYRQTLGQGPEFLTYFQNEAQLEKSRLLSDRFSAERPKGSFSTLEIQRTEQGDSAMYLCASSPGTGELFFGEGSRLTVL.

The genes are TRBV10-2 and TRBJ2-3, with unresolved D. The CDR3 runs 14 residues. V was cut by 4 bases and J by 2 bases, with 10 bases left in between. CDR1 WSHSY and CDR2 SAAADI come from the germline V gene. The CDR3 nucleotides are TGCGCCAGCAGTGTTGGCGCTTCCACAGATACGCAGTATTTT. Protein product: CASSVGASTDTQYF.

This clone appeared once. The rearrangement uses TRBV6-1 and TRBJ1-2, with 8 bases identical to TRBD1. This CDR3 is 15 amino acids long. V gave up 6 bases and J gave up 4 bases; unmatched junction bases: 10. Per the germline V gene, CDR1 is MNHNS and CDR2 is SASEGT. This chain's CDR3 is CASRGRQGQTYGYTF. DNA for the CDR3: TGTGCCAGCAGGGGCCGACAGGGGCAGACCTATGGCTACACCTTC.

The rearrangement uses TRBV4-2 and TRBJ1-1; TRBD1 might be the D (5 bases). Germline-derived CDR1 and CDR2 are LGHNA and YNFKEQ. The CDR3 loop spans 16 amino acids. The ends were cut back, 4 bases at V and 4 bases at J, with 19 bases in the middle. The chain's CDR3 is CASSPPMGVLFTEAFF. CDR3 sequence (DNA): TGTGCCAGCAGCCCTCCCATGGGGGTCCTGTTCACTGAAGCTTTCTTT.

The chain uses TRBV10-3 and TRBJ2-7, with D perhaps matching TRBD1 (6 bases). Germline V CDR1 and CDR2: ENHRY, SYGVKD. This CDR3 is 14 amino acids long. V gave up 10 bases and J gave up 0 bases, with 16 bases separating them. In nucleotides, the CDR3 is TGTGCCACCGCCGGGACACTTTTCTCCTACGAGCAGTACTTC. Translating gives CATAGTLFSYEQYF.